This T cell receptor (beta chain) was retrieved from a study of spatial heterogeneity in lung cancer. Looking at the study overall: Alpha-chain detections were consistently fewer than beta-chain detections among the sequences. Unique TCR and UMI combinations averaged more than ten appearances each in raw reads.

The CDR3 extends over 14 amino acids. V lost 7 bases to trimming and J lost 3 bases, with 15 bases between them. Time point given: blood at routine non-recurrence follow-up after resection. The authors sequenced whole RNA from tumor, nontumor lung or frozen PBMC without sorting. TCR cDNA molecules each had a unique molecular identifier. MiXCR was run by TCRdb on the 5' RACE reads, yielding one entry per CDR3 protein. In the table there are roughly 110,000 distinct CDR3 sequences, less than 14% of which are singletons. This chain connects TRBV12-3 or TRBV12-4 to TRBJ1-1; D not resolved. Specimen: PBMCs, collected at follow-up. This clonotype was sampled from a female donor with early-stage non-small cell lung cancer. The CDR3 region has the DNA TGTGCCAGCACCAAGCGGATGAGGGACACTGAAGCTTTCTTT. It specifies CASTKRMRDTEAFF.